These 30 T cell receptor beta chains were all obtained from the same sample, sequenced in a study of cytomegalovirus exposure and HLA in healthy donors. 13 Jbeta primers and 60 Vbeta primers were used for the PCR. Sequenced by immunoSEQ multiplex PCR; TCRdb stores in-frame clones only, minus some. The table has 150,000 to 200,000 clones, around four fifths seen once. Sequencing was carried out using PBMCs. These receptors were collected from a man aged 18 to 29 in good health and CMV-seropositive.

The chain employs TRBV6-1 and TRBJ2-7; D remains unclear. This CDR3 has 14 residues. CDR1 MNHNS and CDR2 SASEGT come from the germline V gene. V was shortened by 5 bases and J by 0 bases, with 11 bases between the two germline ends. Here the CDR3 DNA reads TGTGCCAGCAGTCTCGCAGAAAGCTCCTACGAGCAGTACTTC. Its protein product is CASSLAESSYEQYF.

V gene TRBV19 combines with J gene TRBJ2-5, with 11 nucleotides matching TRBD1. From germline, CDR1 is LNHDA and CDR2 SQIVND (reference sequence). This CDR3 is 15 amino acids long. Trimming took 6 bases from V and 5 from J; bases not matched to a gene: 8. CDR3 DNA: TGTGCCAGTAGCGTGGGACAGGGGGTCACCGAGACCCAGTACTTC. This translates into CASSVGQGVTETQYF.

The chain joins TRBV11-2 to TRBJ1-4; D might be TRBD1 (5 bases). This CDR3 contains 17 residues. In germline, CDR1 is SGHAT, CDR2 FQNNGV. The germline V and J ends were trimmed by 3 bases and 0 bases, with 14 bases remaining between them. As DNA, the CDR3 is TGTGCCAGCAGCTTCCGGCTAGGGGATGCAACTAATGAAAAACTGTTTTTT. This sequence encodes CASSFRLGDATNEKLFF. The full variable domain, rest sourced from reference TRBV11-2 and TRBJ1-4, is EAGVAQSPRYKIIEKRQSVAFWCNPISGHATLYWYQQILGQGPKLLIQFQNNGVVDDSQLPKDRFSAERLKGVDSTLKIQPAKLEDSAVYLCASSFRLGDATNEKLFFGSGTQLSVL.

The gene calls are TRBV29-1 and TRBJ2-1, with D tentatively TRBD1 (6 bases). Germline CDR1 reads SQVTM; CDR2 reads ANQGSEA. The length of the CDR3 is 16 residues. The V end lost 3 bases, the J end lost 1 base, and 16 bases lay between the germline ends. Here the CDR3 reads CSVDEPQGPSYNEQFF. The CDR3 DNA is TGCAGCGTTGATGAACCACAGGGACCTTCCTACAATGAGCAGTTCTTC.

The sample holds a few counts of this clone. The chain carries TRBV10-1 and TRBJ2-3; TRBD1 might be the D (5 bases). CDR1 and CDR2 (germline): WNHNN, SYGVQD (reference sequence). V was cut by 0 bases and J by 5 bases, with 24 bases left in between. The CDR3 extends over 19 amino acids. The CDR3 sequence is CASSESIIGLAGIRDTQYF. The CDR3 DNA follows: TGCGCCAGCAGTGAGTCGATAATCGGTTTGGCAGGGATTAGAGATACGCAGTATTTT.

This chain uses TRBV5-5 with TRBJ1-1, with D possibly being TRBD1 (6 bases). Germline CDR1 SGHKS, CDR2 YYEKEE (reference sequence). V lost 4 bases and J lost 7, with 11 bases in between. This CDR3 is built from 12 residues. The CDR3 reads CASSPTGIEAFF. CDR3 nucleotides: TGTGCCAGCAGCCCGACAGGAATTGAAGCTTTCTTT.

The table lists this clone with a few counts. The chain recombines TRBV30 with TRBJ2-7; 9 positions agree with TRBD1. V lost 7 bases and J lost 7; bases outside the gene matches: 8. Germline CDR1 reads GTSNPN; CDR2 reads SVGIG (reference sequence). The CDR3 has 12 amino acids. The CDR3 loop is CAFNRGPREQYF. The CDR3, as DNA: TGTGCCTTCAACAGGGGGCCGCGAGAGCAGTACTTC. Filled out from reference TRBV30 and TRBJ2-7, the complete variable domain reads SQTIHQWPATLVQPVGSPLSLECTVEGTSNPNLYWYRQAAGRGLQLLFYSVGIGQISSEVPQNLSASRPQDRQFILSSKKLLLSDSGFYLCAFNRGPREQYFGPGTRLTVT.

This chain joins TRBV27 and TRBJ2-7; D remains unclear. CDR1 and CDR2 from the germline V gene are MNHEY and SMNVEV (reference sequence). Trimming stripped 6 bases from V and 3 bases from J, with 12 bases between. CDR3 size: 13 residues. Written as DNA, the CDR3 is TGTGCCAGCAGCCCCTATTCCCACTACGAGCAGTACTTC. Its translation: CASSPYSHYEQYF.

V and J are TRBV7-2 and TRBJ1-5; TRBD1 agrees at 7 bases. The CDR3 runs 17 residues. V shed 1 base and J 1 base; nucleotides not matched to a gene: 7. The germline CDR1 and CDR2 sequences are SGHTA and FQGNSA. This CDR3 reads CASSLEADRRSNQPQHF. CDR3 DNA: TGTGCCAGCAGCTTAGAGGCGGACAGGAGAAGCAATCAGCCCCAGCATTTT.

This chain uses TRBV5-1 with TRBJ1-3, with a possible D match to TRBD1 (5 bases). The CDR3 contains 14 residues. V was cut by 0 bases and J by 14 bases, with 18 bases left in between. Germline V gene sequence: CDR1 SGHRS, CDR2 YFSETQ. CDR3 nucleotide sequence: TGCGCCAGCAGCTTGGCCGGGCGGGGCAGTGCATTATATTTT. Its protein product is CASSLAGRGSALYF.

The rearrangement uses TRBV27 and TRBJ2-2; a weak D match, TRBD1 (6 bases). From germline, CDR1 is MNHEY and CDR2 SMNVEV (reference sequence). CDR3 size: 16 residues. The V gene lost 2 bases and the J gene lost 0 bases, with 10 bases spanning the gap. For the CDR3, the DNA is TGTGCCAGCAGTTTAGGACAGAATACGAACACCGGGGAGCTGTTTTTT. It translates to CASSLGQNTNTGELFF.

CDR3 protein: CASRPARGDTEAFF. CDR3 DNA: TGTGCCAGCAGACCCGCCCGGGGTGACACTGAAGCTTTCTTT. The gene calls are TRBV9 and TRBJ1-1; D remains ambiguous. The V end lost 5 bases, the J end lost 3 bases, and 14 bases lay between the germline ends. The CDR3 totals 14 residues. The germline V gene encodes CDR1 SGDLS and CDR2 YYNGEE.

In its sample, this clone was seen once. The junction differs from germline at one of its ends, possibly a read error. The rearrangement links TRBV7-8 to TRBJ2-5; D is ambiguous. Germline CDR1 is SGHVS and CDR2 is FQNEAQ. There are 14 residues in the CDR3. For the CDR3, the DNA is TGTGCCAGCAACTTAGTAAGACTCCCGGAGACCCAGTACTTC. Protein product: CASNLVRLPETQYF.

Only one count was recorded for this clone. One junction end disagrees with the germline gene, perhaps due to a read error. CDR3 loop: CASSSRGEQSF. The CDR3, as DNA: TGTGCCAGCAGTTCCCGCGGCGAGCAGTCCTTC. The J gene is TRBJ2-7, the V gene TRBV27; D gene uncertain. The CDR3 is made up of 11 amino acids. Germline V gives CDR1 MNHEY, CDR2 SMNVEV (reference sequence).

V is TRBV6-5 and J is TRBJ1-1; D is perhaps TRBD1 (5 bases). This CDR3 is 13 amino acids long. Trimming took off 6 bases at V and 5 bases at J, with 13 bases between the two ends. Germline V gene lookup returns CDR1 MNHEY and CDR2 SVGAGI. The CDR3 DNA follows: TGTGCCAGCAGCCACGGCGGGGGAACTGAAGCTTTCTTT. Translating gives CASSHGGGTEAFF.

The chain uses TRBV27 and TRBJ2-3; 11 bases are a match to TRBD2. With V trimmed by 6 bases and J by 6 bases, 14 bases remained unmatched. The CDR3 runs to 17 residues. CDR1 is MNHEY and CDR2 is SMNVEV in the germline V gene (reference sequence). The CDR3 sequence: CASSPPFLAGGGDTQYF. The CDR3 bases are TGTGCCAGCAGCCCCCCATTTCTAGCGGGAGGTGGGGATACGCAGTATTTT.

The chain has TRBV6-6 and TRBJ2-1; D unclear. In germline, CDR1 is MNHNY, CDR2 SVGAGI (reference sequence). V shed 6 bases and J shed 0 bases, with 12 bases lying between them. The CDR3 has 15 amino acids. This chain's CDR3 is CASRTDASSYNEQFF. The CDR3 DNA follows: TGTGCCAGCAGAACCGACGCTAGCTCCTACAATGAGCAGTTCTTC.

The rearrangement joins TRBV7-3 to TRBJ2-3; no definite D call. Trimming took off 4 bases at V and 3 bases at J, with 11 bases between the two ends. Per germline, CDR1 SGHTA and CDR2 FQGTGA. This CDR3 region has 14 residues. CDR3 residues: CASSSVGPTDTQYF. The CDR3 region has the DNA TGTGCCAGCAGCTCCGTTGGGCCTACAGATACGCAGTATTTT. The complete variable domain, with remaining parts taken from reference TRBV7-3 and TRBJ2-3, reads GAGVSQTPSNKVTEKGKYVELRCDPISGHTALYWYRQSLGQGPEFLIYFQGTGAADDSGLPNDRFFAVRPEGSVSTLKIQRTERGDSAVYLCASSSVGPTDTQYFGPGTRLTVL.

V gene TRBV27 combines with J gene TRBJ2-2; possible D gene TRBD2, 6 bases. The CDR3 is made up of 14 amino acids. Trimming took off 9 bases at V and 3 bases at J, with 14 bases between the two ends. CDR1 is MNHEY, CDR2 SMNVEV, per germline (reference sequence). The CDR3 nucleotides read TGTGCCAGTTCCCGGGACTCTTACACCGGGGAGCTGTTTTTT. Protein product: CASSRDSYTGELFF.

The chain carries TRBV6-1 and TRBJ2-5, with no clear D. Trimming removed 5 bases at V and 2 bases at J, with 9 bases between. The CDR3 runs 13 residues. The germline gives CDR1 MNHNS, CDR2 SASEGT. CDR3 protein: CASSPPEQETQYF. Written as DNA, the CDR3 is TGTGCCAGCAGTCCCCCCGAGCAAGAGACCCAGTACTTC.

This clone was detected a few times. The CDR3 loop is CASSRTGGDEKLFF. The CDR3 nucleotides read TGTGCCAGCAGCAGAACAGGGGGGGATGAAAAACTGTTTTTT. V gene TRBV5-6 combines with J gene TRBJ1-4; 8 bases are shared with TRBD1. CDR1 is SGHDT and CDR2 is YYEEEE in the germline V gene. With 4 bases clipped from V and 6 bases from J, the junction kept 5 bases outside the gene matches. The CDR3 consists of 14 residues.

This clone was seen a single time. The chain carries TRBV7-8 and TRBJ2-2; 7 bases are a match to TRBD1. The ends lost 3 bases at V and 0 bases at J; junction bases unmatched: 1. The CDR3 is made up of 15 amino acids. CDR1 is SGHVS, CDR2 FQNEAQ, per germline. The CDR3 DNA reads TGTGCCAGCAGCTTGACAGGGACGAACACCGGGGAGCTGTTTTTT. Translated: CASSLTGTNTGELFF.

This chain links TRBV7-3 with TRBJ1-1; tentative D call: TRBD1 (6 bases). With 2 bases removed from V and 11 bases from J, the gap between germline ends came to 9 bases. Germline lookup yields CDR1 SGHTA and CDR2 FQGTGA. This CDR3 is 11 amino acids long. The CDR3 nucleotides are TGTGCCAGCAGCTTAGGGGGCGAGGCTTTCTTT. As protein: CASSLGGEAFF.

This clone has only a few counts. This chain links TRBV2 with TRBJ1-5; the D is unclear. The CDR3 has 12 residues. V gave up 6 bases and J gave up 7 bases, with 10 bases separating them. Per the germline V gene, CDR1 is SNHLY and CDR2 is FYNNEI. This CDR3 reads CASRGSGQPQHF. CDR3 DNA sequence: TGTGCCAGCAGAGGCAGCGGGCAGCCCCAGCATTTT.

This sequence joins TRBV6-4 and TRBJ2-5, with 13 positions matching TRBD2. The tail of the sequence fits TRBJ2-7 better, so the J call may be wrong. The CDR3 contains 13 residues. The germline CDR1 and CDR2 sequences are MRHNA and SNTAGT. CDR3 amino acids: CASSGLAGREQYF. CDR3 DNA sequence: TGTGCCAGCTCGGGACTAGCGGGACGCGAGCAGTACTTC.

V usage is TRBV28 and J usage is TRBJ2-5, with TRBD2 matching 7 bases. This CDR3 has 15 amino acids. Germline values: CDR1 MDHEN, CDR2 SYDVKM. V shed 5 bases and J 2 bases; nucleotides not matched to a gene: 8. This chain's CDR3 is CASSVAGPPQETQYF. The CDR3 DNA is TGTGCCAGCAGTGTAGCGGGTCCTCCTCAAGAGACCCAGTACTTC. The variable domain in full, completed from reference TRBV28 and TRBJ2-5, reads DVKVTQSSRYLVKRTGEKVFLECVQDMDHENMFWYRQDPGLGLRLIYFSYDVKMKEKGDIPEGYSVSREKKERFSLILESASTNQTSMYLCASSVAGPPQETQYFGPGTRLLVL.

The genes are TRBV7-2 and TRBJ2-2; 7 nucleotides agree with TRBD2. Germline CDR1 SGHTA, CDR2 FQGNSA. Losses at the gene ends were 3 bases for V and 6 bases for J; bases not matched to a gene: 7. The CDR3 has 15 residues. The chain's CDR3 is CASSLGGVHAGELFF. The DNA of the CDR3 is TGTGCCAGCAGCTTGGGGGGGGTGCACGCCGGGGAGCTGTTTTTT.

V and J are TRBV7-6 and TRBJ2-3, with a weak D call TRBD2 (6 bases). Deletions cut 5 bases from V and 4 bases from J, with 10 bases between. CDR1 SGHVS and CDR2 FNYEAQ come from the germline V gene. The CDR3 contains 13 residues. CDR3 DNA: TGTGCCAGCAGCCCGGGACTGGCAGATACGCAGTATTTT. The encoded protein is CASSPGLADTQYF.

The chain recombines TRBV5-1 with TRBJ2-3; the match to TRBD2 covers 7 bases. The CDR3 contains 16 residues. V shed 1 base, J shed 2 bases, and the junction held 7 bases outside the gene matches. Germline values: CDR1 SGHRS, CDR2 YFSETQ. The CDR3 here is CASSLSGGSNTDTQYF. The DNA for the CDR3 is TGCGCCAGCAGCTTGTCCGGGGGGAGTAACACAGATACGCAGTATTTT.

This chain connects TRBV19 to TRBJ1-3, with 8 positions matching TRBD1. The J segment lost 6 bases and the V segment lost 3 bases, leaving 7 bases of the junction unmatched. Looked up from germline, CDR1 is LNHDA and CDR2 is SQIVND (reference sequence). CDR3 length equals 15 residues. CDR3 sequence: CASSIPDRAANTIYF. As DNA, the CDR3 is TGTGCCAGTAGTATCCCGGACAGGGCGGCAAACACCATATATTTT.